Sequencing of this T cell receptor (beta chain) was carried out in a study of blood T cells in healthy people across ages (dated by TCRdb to about 2015). About the investigation overall: In model experiments, template switching captured about one uniquely barcoded TCR beta cDNA molecule for every two T cells. Age-related changes in TCR beta repertoire diversity were measured in the study by deep sequencing normalized with unique cDNA molecular identifiers. The donors were divided into four age groups: young (average around 17 years), middle-aged (about 40), aged (62) and long-lived (roughly 86). For two donors (one aged 18 to 30 and one aged 80 or older), the study analyzed two additional independent replicas of 1 million unique cDNA reads from the same blood draw. General conclusions and limits of the study: Because the CMV infection status of the donors was unknown, age-related changes in expanded clonotypes may potentially have been confounded. Observed TCR beta diversity correlated strongly with the percentage of naive T cells measured by flow cytometry. Observed TCR beta diversity per million T cells fell roughly linearly with age, and a significant reduction was already apparent by age about 38. The long-lived group showed more naive CD4+ T cells, fewer expanded clones and increased TCR diversity than the aged group, suggesting age selection. Estimates of total diversity from one million sequenced T cells were regarded as lower bounds and underestimates. Conclusive comparison of naive and antigen-experienced compartments was prevented by the profiling of bulk unsorted PBMCs.

Concerning this clonotype: Its antigen has not been determined. Nothing much larger sits one base from this clone, and base qualities are not available.

Library preparation employed 5' RACE. TCRdb names Illumina HiSeq 2500 as the instrument used. A second PCR of roughly 7 to 12 cycles was run with a J-beta primer mix and a sample-barcoded 5' primer. Each TCR beta cDNA molecule received a unique molecular identifier from a template-switch 5' adaptor carrying 12 random nucleotides. Each sample yielded at least 3 million CDR3-containing paired-end reads. All of the RNA was converted into first-strand cDNA using the Mint cDNA synthesis kit, with a TRBC-specific oligonucleotide serving as the primer. Following uracil-DNA glycosylase treatment, all cDNA underwent a first 18-cycle PCR with the universal primers M1SS and BC2_uni_R. In the original analysis: For normalization, 1 million high-quality reads, each with a distinct molecular identifier, were randomly selected from each sample. Instead of being binned into consensus sequences, reads that shared molecular identifiers were thrown out. CDR3 identification, clonotype clustering and error correction used MiTCR with a Q25 quality threshold and the strictest error-elimination algorithm. A nonparametric unseen species model with Euler transformation was used to estimate a lower bound on total TCR beta diversity. TCRdb reprocessing: public reads trimmed at Q25 with fastp, clones called with MiXCR, in-frame beta chains kept. Identical CDR3 proteins give one entry, which carries the most common genes and DNA. The V and J calls here are based on TCRdb, not the publication. The sample yields approximately 800,000 distinct CDR3 sequences; roughly 25% were counted once. The ten most abundant clones make up around 3.6% of the sample.

Donors were 30 to 45 systemically healthy Caucasian individuals from Russia aged roughly 6 to 90 years. Each donor gave approximately 9.4 milliliters of peripheral blood, drawn into EDTA-treated Vacutainer tubes. Ficoll-Paque density-gradient centrifugation was used to isolate PBMCs, with at least 6 million obtained per sample. Total RNA, at least 6 micrograms per sample, was extracted from PBMCs with Trizol reagent. Naive CD45RAhigh/CD27high T cell percentages were measured by flow cytometry on a PBMC aliquot from every donor. CDR1 DFQATT and CDR2 SNEGSKA were looked up in the germline V gene (reference sequence). The CDR3 runs 14 residues from the cysteine to the phenylalanine. Only CDR3 DNA is held: 42 bases, read in frame from base 1. V is cut back by 5 bases and J by 4 bases, with 8 bases in the junction unmatched. The same data also contributed to another study, on T cells of mothers and their children. As noted in the second study: The donors were nine systemically healthy Caucasian individuals, made up of three mothers and their six children. cDNA synthesis consumed the entire amount of extracted RNA, loaded at approximately 1.5 ug RNA in each 15 ul reaction. In the second PCR, the M1S primer introduced both the sample barcodes and 2-4 random nucleotides. Over 8 million TCR beta CDR3 reads came from each mother, compared with approximately 3.1 million reads from each child. In both related and unrelated pairs, thymic selection shapes the output of TCR recombination in a similar way, with inherited differences having only a minor effect. Normalized repertoire overlap was always slightly but never significantly higher in related than unrelated mother-child pairs. Persistent microchimeric T cell clones were not detected, at a sensitivity of 85 to 100 clones per million clonotypes. Deep NGS was used in the study to compare the TCR beta repertoires of mothers and children and to look for features that separate related mother-child pairs from unrelated individuals. Mothers averaged about 40 +/- 4 years of age and children averaged roughly 11 +/- 4 years. After adapter ligation with NEBNext reagents, the libraries were sequenced on Illumina HiSeq 2000 with 100+100 nt paired-end reads. To avoid cross-contamination, the mother libraries and the child libraries were prepared a month apart and sequenced in separate runs. For each donor, somewhere between roughly 500,000 and 2,100,000 distinct TCR beta clonotypes were identified. Naive TCR beta clonotypes were estimated from low-frequency clonotypes matched to each donor's FACS-determined naive share, without sorting.

Recombination joined TRBV20-1 with TRBJ2-7; TRBD1 aligns with 10 central bases. The source of this sequence is a boy aged 5-17 years in good health. The sample consisted of blood. The CDR3 corresponds to CSAPRGQGMYEQYF. The DNA is as follows: TGCAGTGCTCCTAGGGGACAGGGGATGTACGAGCAGTACTTC.